A few counts support the clone carrying this T cell receptor (beta chain). The antigen is unknown. The data belong to a study of cytomegalovirus exposure and HLA in healthy donors. In the study overall: In a previous analysis, approximately 110 million unique TCR beta sequences were found from 150 million to 200 million T cells. Study-wide points: Most TCR beta V segments were productive about 87% or about 30% of the time in an earlier analysis.

Germline CDR1 is LGHNA and CDR2 is YSLEER. Trimming removed 4 bases at V and 7 bases at J, with 11 bases between. The CDR3 runs to 13 residues. Amplification used 60 Vbeta primers and 13 Jbeta primers. As originally analysed: Later, roughly 86 million unique TCR beta chains were counted in an analysis, and approximately 9.9 million of them were shared. The assay was immunoSEQ multiplex PCR, and TCRdb's table has in-frame clones only and misses some. V and J calls and clone size come straight from that table; D and trimming were deduced from the DNA. The table has about 87,000 clones, 70% to 80% seen once.

Material: PBMCs. The rearrangement uses TRBV4-3 and TRBJ1-5; D unresolved. This sequence was found in a man aged 25 to 45 in good health and CMV-seropositive. This CDR3 is CASSPDLGQPQHF. Here the CDR3 DNA reads TGCGCCAGCAGCCCTGACTTAGGACAGCCCCAGCATTTT.